One sample yielded the 26 T cell receptor beta chains listed below, sequenced in a study of blood T cell repertoires in COVID-19. Repertoires were generated with immunoSEQ multiplex PCR, while TCRdb's copy carries only in-frame clones and drops some. The sample records about 54,000 clones, about 84% being singletons. Material: peripheral blood. Every receptor here comes from a man aged 35-49 years with active COVID-19.

This chain links TRBV28 with TRBJ2-7; tentative D call: TRBD2 (6 bases). Per germline, CDR1 MDHEN and CDR2 SYDVKM. The ends were cut back, 6 bases at V and 5 bases at J, with 17 bases in the middle. This CDR3 has 14 amino acids. The CDR3 reads CASSSAGSWDEQYF. CDR3 in DNA: TGTGCCAGCAGCTCAGCGGGCTCTTGGGACGAGCAGTACTTC.

The chain links TRBV19 to TRBJ2-7; maybe TRBD1 (6 bases). CDR1 LNHDA and CDR2 SQIVND come from the germline V gene (reference sequence). The CDR3 totals 14 residues. V lost 3 bases and J 1 base, leaving 10 bases between the germline ends. The CDR3 spells CASSISGQSYEQYF. The CDR3 coding sequence is TGTGCCAGTAGTATCTCCGGACAGTCCTACGAGCAGTACTTC.

V is TRBV29-1 and J is TRBJ1-1, with D perhaps matching TRBD1 (5 bases). CDR3 length: 12 amino acids. The V gene's germline CDR1 is SQVTM and CDR2 ANQGSEA. The germline V and J ends were trimmed by 7 bases and 1 base, with 10 bases remaining between them. In DNA form, the CDR3 reads TGCAGCGCCGCAGGGTCGAACACTGAAGCTTTCTTT. Its translation is CSAAGSNTEAFF.

The V and J genes are TRBV28 and TRBJ2-1; 8 positions agree with TRBD2. J was trimmed by 7 bases and V by 5 bases; bases with no gene match: 10. The CDR3 has 15 amino acids. Germline-derived CDR1 and CDR2 are MDHEN and SYDVKM. CDR3 sequence (DNA): TGTGCCAGCAGTACCCTAGGCGGGAGGACGAATGAGCAGTTCTTC. Translation: CASSTLGGRTNEQFF.

V gene TRBV6-5 combines with J gene TRBJ2-2; 9 bases are shared with TRBD2. The trim removed 5 bases at V and 5 bases at J, leaving 6 bases unmatched. This CDR3 is 15 amino acids long. In germline, CDR1 is MNHEY, CDR2 SVGAGI. CDR3 DNA sequence: TGTGCCAGCAGTCAACTAGCGGGCGAGACCGGGGAGCTGTTTTTT. It specifies CASSQLAGETGELFF.

The chain has TRBV20-1 and TRBJ2-3; no reliable D call. CDR3 length equals 11 residues. Trimming removed 5 bases from V and 5 bases from J, with 8 bases in between. CDR1 DFQATT and CDR2 SNEGSKA come from the germline V gene (reference sequence). This CDR3 reads CSAQTIDTQYF. CDR3 DNA: TGCAGTGCTCAAACAATAGATACGCAGTATTTT.

The rearrangement uses TRBV6-4 and TRBJ1-5; D gene ambiguous. Germline V gene sequence: CDR1 MRHNA, CDR2 SNTAGT. The CDR3 has 13 amino acids. With 2 bases removed from V and 4 bases from J, the gap between germline ends came to 6 bases. As DNA, the CDR3 is TGTGCCAGCAGTGACGGAGAGAATCAGCCCCAGCATTTT. This codes for CASSDGENQPQHF.

The gene calls are TRBV5-1 and TRBJ2-1, with 9 positions matching TRBD2. Germline CDR1 reads SGHRS; CDR2 reads YFSETQ. The CDR3 extends over 14 amino acids. The trim removed 5 bases at V and 2 bases at J, leaving 2 bases unmatched. The CDR3 DNA reads as TGCGCCAGCAGTAGCGGGAGAACCTACAATGAGCAGTTCTTC. This sequence encodes CASSSGRTYNEQFF.

The chain carries TRBV28 and TRBJ1-6; D perhaps matches TRBD1 (5 bases). CDR1 MDHEN and CDR2 SYDVKM come from the germline V gene. V was trimmed by 5 bases and J by 6 bases, leaving 14 bases between them. The CDR3 is made up of 15 amino acids. CDR3: CASSHRGAINSPLHF. DNA for the CDR3: TGTGCCAGCAGTCACCGTGGGGCGATTAATTCACCCCTCCACTTT.

The chain has TRBV7-9 and TRBJ1-4; tentatively, D is TRBD1 (5 bases). Germline assignment: CDR1 SEHNR and CDR2 FQNEAQ (reference sequence). The CDR3 is 15 residues long. V gave up 1 base and J gave up 8 bases, with 14 bases separating them. The CDR3 DNA follows: TGTGCCAGCAGCTTAGTCACCCGGACAAGAGAAAAACTGTTTTTT. Translated, it gives CASSLVTRTREKLFF.

The chain has TRBV13 and TRBJ2-3; 11 bases align to TRBD2. The length of the CDR3 is 16 residues. The trim removed 4 bases at V and 4 bases at J, leaving 7 bases unmatched. From germline, CDR1 is PRHDT and CDR2 FYEKMQ (reference sequence). This CDR3 reads CASSSLAGGSPDTQYF. CDR3 DNA sequence: TGTGCCAGCAGCTCTCTAGCGGGAGGATCCCCAGATACGCAGTATTTT.

This sequence joins TRBV2 and TRBJ1-3; D possibly corresponds to TRBD1 (6 bases). The germline gives CDR1 SNHLY, CDR2 FYNNEI. The ends were cut back, 7 bases at V and 0 bases at J, with 13 bases in the middle. The CDR3 loop spans 15 amino acids. The CDR3: CASKGDRFSGNTIYF. DNA of the CDR3: TGTGCCAGCAAGGGAGACAGGTTCTCTGGAAACACCATATATTTT.

This sequence joins TRBV7-9 and TRBJ2-7, with TRBD2 matching 8 bases. The V gene end was trimmed by 6 bases and the J gene end by 0 bases; junction bases not matched to a gene: 10. CDR1 and CDR2 from the germline V gene are SEHNR and FQNEAQ (reference sequence). This CDR3 contains 16 residues. The CDR3 sequence is CASRAGGAVSSYEQYF. CDR3 sequence (DNA): TGTGCCAGCAGGGCCGGGGGGGCGGTGAGCTCCTACGAGCAGTACTTC.

The V and J genes are TRBV27 and TRBJ2-5; D might be TRBD2 (5 bases). The V and J ends lost 2 bases and 7 bases respectively, with 8 bases between them. The CDR3 spans 12 residues. The germline CDR1 and CDR2 sequences are MNHEY and SMNVEV (reference sequence). The CDR3 sequence is CASSLQGGTQYF. For the CDR3, the DNA is TGTGCCAGCAGTTTACAAGGAGGGACCCAGTACTTC.

This sequence joins TRBV7-9 and TRBJ2-2; D is uncertain. V gave up 8 bases and J gave up 1 base, with 8 bases separating them. Germline V gives CDR1 SEHNR, CDR2 FQNEAQ (reference sequence). This CDR3 contains 13 residues. The CDR3 DNA reads as TGTGCCAGCCCAGAGCGGAACACCGGGGAGCTGTTTTTT. Translating it yields CASPERNTGELFF.

V and J are TRBV19 and TRBJ1-1, with a tentative D call TRBD1 (6 bases). The CDR3 extends over 15 amino acids. V was trimmed by 10 bases and J by 1 base, leaving 19 bases between them. Germline CDR1 reads LNHDA; CDR2 reads SQIVND (reference sequence). The CDR3 loop is CATFPPGHTNTEAFF. DNA for the CDR3: TGTGCCACTTTTCCCCCGGGACATACGAACACTGAAGCTTTCTTT.

This chain links TRBV9 with TRBJ2-7; 10 bases match TRBD2. The V gene's germline CDR1 is SGDLS and CDR2 YYNGEE. This CDR3 comprises 16 residues. V trimming: 3 bases; J trimming: 3 bases; junction bases outside the gene matches: 9. The CDR3 loop is CASSAGGAGGYYEQYF. CDR3 coding DNA: TGTGCCAGCAGCGCCGGTGGAGCGGGAGGGTACTACGAGCAGTACTTC.

The rearrangement links TRBV30 to TRBJ2-5; D ambiguous. CDR3 length equals 13 residues. The ends were cut back, 2 bases at V and 2 bases at J, with 9 bases in the middle. CDR1 is GTSNPN, CDR2 SVGIG, per germline (reference sequence). CDR3 sequence: CAWSRSAQETQYF. As DNA, the CDR3 is TGTGCCTGGAGTAGGAGCGCACAAGAGACCCAGTACTTC.

The chain joins TRBV5-1 to TRBJ1-2, with 8 nucleotides matching TRBD1. V dropped 4 bases and J dropped 4; count of bases not matched to a gene: 6. CDR1 SGHRS and CDR2 YFSETQ come from the germline V gene. The CDR3 covers 14 residues. The CDR3 here is CASSVTGGSYGYTF. The CDR3 coding sequence is TGCGCCAGCAGCGTAACAGGGGGATCCTATGGCTACACCTTC. The variable domain in full, with the rest retrieved from reference TRBV5-1 and TRBJ1-2, is KAGVTQTPRYLIKTRGQQVTLSCSPISGHRSVSWYQQTPGQGLQFLFEYFSETQRNKGNFPGRFSGRQFSNSRSEMNVSTLELGDSALYLCASSVTGGSYGYTFGSGTRLTVV.

The chain carries TRBV5-1 and TRBJ1-3, with D uncertain. Per germline, CDR1 SGHRS and CDR2 YFSETQ. The CDR3 runs 14 residues. With 0 bases removed from V and 4 bases from J, the gap between germline ends came to 8 bases. CDR3 nucleotides: TGCGCCAGCAGCTTGGCCCAACAAGGAAACACCATATATTTT. This encodes CASSLAQQGNTIYF. The full variable domain, with the rest looked up from reference TRBV5-1 and TRBJ1-3, is KAGVTQTPRYLIKTRGQQVTLSCSPISGHRSVSWYQQTPGQGLQFLFEYFSETQRNKGNFPGRFSGRQFSNSRSEMNVSTLELGDSALYLCASSLAQQGNTIYFGEGSWLTVV.

This chain uses TRBV10-1 with TRBJ2-1, with unresolved D. The CDR3 is 15 residues long. The germline gives CDR1 WNHNN, CDR2 SYGVQD (reference sequence). The germline V and J ends were trimmed by 4 bases and 0 bases, with 10 bases remaining between them. This CDR3 reads CASSGSVSSYNEQFF. The CDR3 bases are TGCGCCAGCAGTGGGAGCGTTAGCTCCTACAATGAGCAGTTCTTC.

This chain connects TRBV6-5 to TRBJ2-7; TRBD1 agrees at 11 bases. Germline V lookup: CDR1 MNHEY, CDR2 SVGAGI. There are 14 residues in the CDR3. Trimming at V came to 6 bases and at J to 3 bases, leaving 4 bases not matched to a gene. The CDR3 sequence: CASSGTGGDYEQYF. CDR3 in DNA: TGTGCCAGCAGCGGGACAGGGGGGGACTACGAGCAGTACTTC.

This chain connects TRBV20-1 to TRBJ1-4; D is ambiguous. Germline V lookup: CDR1 DFQATT, CDR2 SNEGSKA (reference sequence). V lost 4 bases and J lost 4, with 4 bases in between. This CDR3 region has 11 residues. DNA of the CDR3: TGCAGTGCTACAGTTAATGAAAAACTGTTTTTT. This gives the protein CSATVNEKLFF.

The rearrangement uses TRBV12-3 or TRBV12-4 and TRBJ1-1; no clear D. The CDR3 totals 12 residues. With 3 bases removed from V and 1 base from J, the gap between germline ends came to 3 bases. DNA of the CDR3: TGTGCCAGCAGTTTCCAGAACACTGAAGCTTTCTTT. This codes for CASSFQNTEAFF.

The gene calls are TRBV7-9 and TRBJ2-7; D gene ambiguous. This CDR3 has 12 amino acids. Trimming shortened V by 2 bases and J by 4 bases, and 6 bases separated the two germline ends. Germline V lookup: CDR1 SEHNR, CDR2 FQNEAQ (reference sequence). This chain's CDR3 is CASSLSGYEQYF. CDR3 bases: TGTGCCAGCAGCTTATCAGGTTACGAGCAGTACTTC.

This chain connects TRBV27 to TRBJ1-1; D not resolved. The CDR3 sequence is 13 residues long. Per germline, CDR1 MNHEY and CDR2 SMNVEV (reference sequence). V was pared by 3 bases and J by 3 bases, with 8 bases between. The CDR3 DNA is TGTGCCAGCAGTTTGTACTTGGACACTGAAGCTTTCTTT. Translation: CASSLYLDTEAFF.